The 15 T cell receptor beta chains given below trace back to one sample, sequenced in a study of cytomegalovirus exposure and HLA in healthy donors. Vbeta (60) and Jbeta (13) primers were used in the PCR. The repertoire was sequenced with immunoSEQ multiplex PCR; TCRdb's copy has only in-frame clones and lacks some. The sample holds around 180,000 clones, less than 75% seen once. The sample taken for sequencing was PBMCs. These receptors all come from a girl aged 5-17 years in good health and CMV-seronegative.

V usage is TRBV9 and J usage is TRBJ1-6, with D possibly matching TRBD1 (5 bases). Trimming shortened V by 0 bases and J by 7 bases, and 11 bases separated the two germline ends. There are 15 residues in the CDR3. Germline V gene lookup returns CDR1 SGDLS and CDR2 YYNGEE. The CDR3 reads CASSVGQGLNSPLHF. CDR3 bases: TGTGCCAGCAGCGTAGGTCAGGGTTTGAATTCACCCCTCCACTTT. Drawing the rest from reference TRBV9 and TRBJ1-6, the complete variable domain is DSGVTQTPKHLITATGQRVTLRCSPRSGDLSVYWYQQSLDQGLQFLIQYYNGEERAKGNILERFSAQQFPDLHSELNLSSLELGDSALYFCASSVGQGLNSPLHFGNGTRLTVT.

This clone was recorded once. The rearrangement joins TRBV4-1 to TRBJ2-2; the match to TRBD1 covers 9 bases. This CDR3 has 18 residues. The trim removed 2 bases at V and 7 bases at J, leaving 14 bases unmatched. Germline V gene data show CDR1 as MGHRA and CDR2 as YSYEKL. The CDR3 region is CASSQLWGQGSLSGELFF. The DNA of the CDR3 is TGCGCCAGCAGCCAACTCTGGGGACAGGGCAGCCTCAGCGGGGAGCTGTTTTTT.

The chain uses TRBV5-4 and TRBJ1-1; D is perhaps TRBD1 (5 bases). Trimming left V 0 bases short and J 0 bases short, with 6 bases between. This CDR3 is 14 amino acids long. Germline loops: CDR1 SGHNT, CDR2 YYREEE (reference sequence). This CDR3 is CASSLGGVNTEAFF. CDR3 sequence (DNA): TGTGCCAGCAGCTTGGGGGGGGTGAACACTGAAGCTTTCTTT.

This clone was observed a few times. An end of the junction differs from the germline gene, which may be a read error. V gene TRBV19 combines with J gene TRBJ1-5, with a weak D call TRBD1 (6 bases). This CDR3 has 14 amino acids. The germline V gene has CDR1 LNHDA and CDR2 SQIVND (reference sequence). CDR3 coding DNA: TGTGCCAGTAATCCTTCCAGGGGCAACCAGCCCCAGCATTTT. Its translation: CASNPSRGNQPQHF.

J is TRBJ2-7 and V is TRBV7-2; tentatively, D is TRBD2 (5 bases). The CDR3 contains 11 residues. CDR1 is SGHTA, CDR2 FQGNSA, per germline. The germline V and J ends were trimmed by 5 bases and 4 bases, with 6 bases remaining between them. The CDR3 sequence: CASSRRYEQYF. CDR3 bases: TGTGCCAGCAGCCGGAGGTACGAGCAGTACTTC.

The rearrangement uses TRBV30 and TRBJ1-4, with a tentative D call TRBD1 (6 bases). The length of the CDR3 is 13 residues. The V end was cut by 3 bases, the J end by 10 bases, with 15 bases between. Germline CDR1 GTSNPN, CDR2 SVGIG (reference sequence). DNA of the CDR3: TGTGCCTGGAGCCCGGGGGGGGCGGGAAAACTGTTTTTT. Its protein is CAWSPGGAGKLFF.

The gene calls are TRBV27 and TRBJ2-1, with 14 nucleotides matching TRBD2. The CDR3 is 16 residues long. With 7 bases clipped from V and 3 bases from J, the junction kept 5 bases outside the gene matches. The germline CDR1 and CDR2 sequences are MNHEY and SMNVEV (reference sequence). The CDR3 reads CASTGLAGGLYNEQFF. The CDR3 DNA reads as TGTGCCAGCACCGGACTAGCGGGGGGACTCTACAATGAGCAGTTCTTC.

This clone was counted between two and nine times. DNA for the CDR3: TGTGCCAGCAGCCTCGGGCCAACGGGGGGCGATGGCTACACCTTC. The encoded protein is CASSLGPTGGDGYTF. V gene TRBV7-9 combines with J gene TRBJ1-2; D may be TRBD1 (6 bases). CDR3 length: 15 residues. Trimming pared 5 bases from V and 6 bases from J, leaving 19 bases between. Germline CDR1 and CDR2: SEHNR and FQNEAQ (reference sequence).

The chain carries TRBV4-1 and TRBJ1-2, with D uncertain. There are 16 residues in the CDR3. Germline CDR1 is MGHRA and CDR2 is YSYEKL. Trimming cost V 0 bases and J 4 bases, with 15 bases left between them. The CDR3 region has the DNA TGCGCCAGCAGCCAAGAGCGGGAAGCCGCCATCTATGGCTACACCTTC. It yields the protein CASSQEREAAIYGYTF.

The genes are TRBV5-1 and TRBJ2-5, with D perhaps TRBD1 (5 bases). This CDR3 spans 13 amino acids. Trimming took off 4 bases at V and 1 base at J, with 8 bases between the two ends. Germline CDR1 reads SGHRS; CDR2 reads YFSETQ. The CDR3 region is CASSGAGQETQYF. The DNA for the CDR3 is TGCGCCAGCAGCGGGGCCGGCCAAGAGACCCAGTACTTC.

The CDR3 DNA sequence: TGTGCCAGCAGCCCGCGTGCCGGGGGGGCCTACGAGCAGTACTTC. This codes for CASSPRAGGAYEQYF. The chain is built from TRBV7-9 and TRBJ2-7, with 8 bases that match TRBD2. The length of the CDR3 is 15 residues. Germline lookup yields CDR1 SEHNR and CDR2 FQNEAQ (reference sequence). The junction had 8 bases not matched to a gene; V was cut back by 5 bases and J by 2 bases.

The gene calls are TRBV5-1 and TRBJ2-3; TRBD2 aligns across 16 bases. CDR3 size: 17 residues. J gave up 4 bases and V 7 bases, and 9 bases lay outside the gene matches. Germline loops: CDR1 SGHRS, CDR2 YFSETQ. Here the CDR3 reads CASVPGLAGGPADTQYF. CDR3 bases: TGCGCCAGCGTACCGGGACTAGCGGGGGGGCCTGCAGATACGCAGTATTTT.

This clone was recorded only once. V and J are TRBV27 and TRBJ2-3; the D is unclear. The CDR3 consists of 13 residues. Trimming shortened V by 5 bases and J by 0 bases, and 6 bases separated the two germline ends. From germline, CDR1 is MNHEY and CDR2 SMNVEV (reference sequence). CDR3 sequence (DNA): TGTGCCAGCAGTCCCCCGAGCACAGATACGCAGTATTTT. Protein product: CASSPPSTDTQYF.

The DNA for the CDR3 is TGTGCCAGTACCAGAACAAGAGCGACGTCCTACGAGCAGTACTTC. This codes for CASTRTRATSYEQYF. The chain couples TRBV19 to TRBJ2-7; D unclear. Trimming stripped 7 bases from V and 1 base from J, with 17 bases between. Germline V gene sequence: CDR1 LNHDA, CDR2 SQIVND (reference sequence). The CDR3 runs to 15 residues.

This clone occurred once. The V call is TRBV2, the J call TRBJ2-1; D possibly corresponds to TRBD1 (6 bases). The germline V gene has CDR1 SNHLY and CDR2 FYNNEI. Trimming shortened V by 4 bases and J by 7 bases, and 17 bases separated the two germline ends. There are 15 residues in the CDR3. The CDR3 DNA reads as TGTGCCAGCAGTGTAGGGCAGGGGATGTGGAATGAGCAGTTCTTC. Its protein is CASSVGQGMWNEQFF.